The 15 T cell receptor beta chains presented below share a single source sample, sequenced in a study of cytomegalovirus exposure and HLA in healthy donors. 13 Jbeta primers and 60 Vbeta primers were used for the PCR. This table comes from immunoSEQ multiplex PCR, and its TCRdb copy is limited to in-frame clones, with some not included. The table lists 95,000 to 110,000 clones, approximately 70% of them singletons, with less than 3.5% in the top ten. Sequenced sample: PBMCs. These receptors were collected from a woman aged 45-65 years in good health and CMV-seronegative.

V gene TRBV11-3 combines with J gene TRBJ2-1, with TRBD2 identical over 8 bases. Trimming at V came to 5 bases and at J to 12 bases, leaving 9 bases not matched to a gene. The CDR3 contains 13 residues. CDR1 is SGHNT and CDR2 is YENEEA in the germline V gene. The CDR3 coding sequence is TGTGCCAGCAGCCCGGGACTAGATGGGAGGCAGTTCTTC. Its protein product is CASSPGLDGRQFF.

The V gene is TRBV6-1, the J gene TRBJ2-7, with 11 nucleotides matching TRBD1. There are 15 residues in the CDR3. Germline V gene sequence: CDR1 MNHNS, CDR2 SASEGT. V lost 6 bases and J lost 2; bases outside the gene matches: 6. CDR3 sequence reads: CASSVWGQGAYEQYF. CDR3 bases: TGTGCCAGCAGCGTATGGGGACAGGGGGCCTACGAGCAGTACTTC.

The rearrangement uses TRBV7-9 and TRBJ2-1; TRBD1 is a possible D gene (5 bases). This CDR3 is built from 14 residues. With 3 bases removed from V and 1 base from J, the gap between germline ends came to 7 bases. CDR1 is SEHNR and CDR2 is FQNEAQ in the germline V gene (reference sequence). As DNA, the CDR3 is TGTGCCAGCAGCTTGACAGTTTCCTACAATGAGCAGTTCTTC. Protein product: CASSLTVSYNEQFF.

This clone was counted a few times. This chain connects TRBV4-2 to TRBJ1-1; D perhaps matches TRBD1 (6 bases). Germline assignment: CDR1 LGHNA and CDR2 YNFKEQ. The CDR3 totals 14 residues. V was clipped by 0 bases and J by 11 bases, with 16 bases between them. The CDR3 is CASSQDFGQSRAFF. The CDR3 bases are TGTGCCAGCAGCCAAGATTTCGGACAGTCGAGGGCTTTCTTT.

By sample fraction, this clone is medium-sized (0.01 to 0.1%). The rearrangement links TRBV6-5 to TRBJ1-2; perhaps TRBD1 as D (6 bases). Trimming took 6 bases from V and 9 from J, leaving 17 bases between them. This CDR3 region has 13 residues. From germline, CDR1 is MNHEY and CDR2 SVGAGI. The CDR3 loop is CASRKQGSGSYTF. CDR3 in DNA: TGTGCCAGCAGAAAACAGGGCTCAGGGAGCTACACCTTC.

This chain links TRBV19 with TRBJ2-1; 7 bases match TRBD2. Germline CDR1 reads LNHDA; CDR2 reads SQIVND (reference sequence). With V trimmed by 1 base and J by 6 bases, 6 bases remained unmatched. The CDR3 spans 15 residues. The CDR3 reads CASSIGTSAFNEQFF. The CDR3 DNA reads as TGTGCCAGTAGTATAGGTACTAGCGCGTTCAATGAGCAGTTCTTC.

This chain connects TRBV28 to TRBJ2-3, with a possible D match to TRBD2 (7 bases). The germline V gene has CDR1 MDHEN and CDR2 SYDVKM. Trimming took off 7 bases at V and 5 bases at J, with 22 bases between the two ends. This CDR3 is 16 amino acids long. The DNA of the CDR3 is TGTGCCAGCATTCACTGGGGGGGGCGCGGGAAAGATACGCAGTATTTT. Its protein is CASIHWGGRGKDTQYF.

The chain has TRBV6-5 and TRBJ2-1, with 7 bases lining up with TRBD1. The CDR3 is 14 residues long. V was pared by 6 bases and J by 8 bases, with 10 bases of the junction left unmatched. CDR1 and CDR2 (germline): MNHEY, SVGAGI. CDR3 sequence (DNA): TGTGCCAGCAGCTTACAGGGGATTGTGGATGAGCAGTTCTTC. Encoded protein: CASSLQGIVDEQFF.

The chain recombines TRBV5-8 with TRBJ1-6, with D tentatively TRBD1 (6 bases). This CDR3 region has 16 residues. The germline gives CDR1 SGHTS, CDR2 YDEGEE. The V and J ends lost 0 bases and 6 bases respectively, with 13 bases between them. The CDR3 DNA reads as TGTGCCAGCAGCTTGGCCCGGACAGCGAGTAATTCACCCCTCCACTTT. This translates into CASSLARTASNSPLHF.

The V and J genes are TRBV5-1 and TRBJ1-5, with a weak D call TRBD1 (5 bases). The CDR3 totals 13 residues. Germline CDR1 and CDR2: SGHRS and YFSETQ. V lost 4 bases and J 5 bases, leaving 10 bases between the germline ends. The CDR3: CASSIDSYQPQHF. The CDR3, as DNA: TGCGCCAGCAGCATTGACAGTTATCAGCCCCAGCATTTT.

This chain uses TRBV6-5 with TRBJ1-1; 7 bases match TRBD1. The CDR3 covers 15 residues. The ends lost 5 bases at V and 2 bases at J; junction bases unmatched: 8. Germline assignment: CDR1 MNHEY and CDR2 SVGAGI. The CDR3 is CASSVARDRNTEAFF. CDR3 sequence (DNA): TGTGCCAGCAGTGTCGCCCGGGACAGAAACACTGAAGCTTTCTTT.

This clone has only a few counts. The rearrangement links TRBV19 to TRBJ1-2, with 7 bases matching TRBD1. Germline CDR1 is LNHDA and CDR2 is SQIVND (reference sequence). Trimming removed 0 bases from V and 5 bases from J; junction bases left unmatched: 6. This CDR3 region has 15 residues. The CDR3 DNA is TGTGCCAGTAGTATAGATAGGGGGCTGAATTATGGCTACACCTTC. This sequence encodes CASSIDRGLNYGYTF. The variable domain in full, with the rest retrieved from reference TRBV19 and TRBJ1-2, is DGGITQSPKYLFRKEGQNVTLSCEQNLNHDAMYWYRQDPGQGLRLIYYSQIVNDFQKGDIAEGYSVSREKKESFPLTVTSAQKNPTAFYLCASSIDRGLNYGYTFGSGTRLTVV.

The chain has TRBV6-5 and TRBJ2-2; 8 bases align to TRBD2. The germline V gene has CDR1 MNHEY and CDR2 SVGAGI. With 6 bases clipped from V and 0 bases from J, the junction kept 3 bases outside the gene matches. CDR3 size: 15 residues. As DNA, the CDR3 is TGTGCCAGCAGCCGGGGACTAGCGAACACCGGGGAGCTGTTTTTT. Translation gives CASSRGLANTGELFF.

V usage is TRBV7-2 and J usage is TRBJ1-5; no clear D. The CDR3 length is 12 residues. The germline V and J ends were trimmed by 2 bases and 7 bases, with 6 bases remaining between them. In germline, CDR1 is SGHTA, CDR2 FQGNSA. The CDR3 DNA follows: TGTGCCAGCAGCTTAACTCCCCAGCCCCAGCATTTT. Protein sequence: CASSLTPQPQHF.

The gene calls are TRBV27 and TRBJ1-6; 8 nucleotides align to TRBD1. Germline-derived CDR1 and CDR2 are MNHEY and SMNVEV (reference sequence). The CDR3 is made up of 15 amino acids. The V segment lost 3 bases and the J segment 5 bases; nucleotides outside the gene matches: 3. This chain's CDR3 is CASSFRDRNNSPLHF. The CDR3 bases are TGTGCCAGCAGTTTCCGGGACAGGAATAATTCACCCCTCCACTTT.